The 13 T cell receptor beta chains reported below all come from one sample, sequenced in a study of blood T cell repertoires in COVID-19. Profiled with immunoSEQ multiplex PCR; TCRdb holds only in-frame clones, not every one. The table includes some 350,000 clones, 87% detected once. Sequencing input: peripheral blood. Receptors were obtained from a woman aged 45-60 years with COVID-19, enrolled during active disease.

In its sample, this clone was seen a few times. The V gene is TRBV5-4, the J gene TRBJ1-2, with 8 nucleotides matching TRBD1. V lost 0 bases and J lost 3; bases outside the gene matches: 1. The V gene's germline CDR1 is SGHNT and CDR2 YYREEE (reference sequence). The CDR3 loop spans 14 amino acids. The CDR3 is CASSLGGQDYGYTF. In DNA form, the CDR3 reads TGTGCCAGCAGCTTGGGGGGACAGGACTATGGCTACACCTTC.

This chain joins TRBV6-6 and TRBJ1-3; the D is unclear. The V end was cut by 6 bases, the J end by 4 bases, with 16 bases between. Looked up from germline, CDR1 is MNHNY and CDR2 is SVGAGI (reference sequence). CDR3 length: 15 residues. Written as DNA, the CDR3 is TGTGCCAGCAGATTCGTGGCGGGTTCCGGAAACACCATATATTTT. Protein sequence: CASRFVAGSGNTIYF.

CDR3 region: CASSLDRADSPLHF. DNA for the CDR3: TGTGCCAGCAGCTTGGACAGGGCGGATTCACCCCTCCACTTT. The rearrangement uses TRBV5-4 and TRBJ1-6, with D possibly matching TRBD1 (6 bases). The CDR3 is made up of 14 amino acids. Germline values: CDR1 SGHNT, CDR2 YYREEE (reference sequence). The V end lost 0 bases, the J end lost 8 bases, and 9 bases lay between the germline ends.

The rearrangement links TRBV11-3 to TRBJ2-1, with unresolved D. Trimming shortened V by 5 bases and J by 4 bases, and 15 bases separated the two germline ends. The germline CDR1 and CDR2 sequences are SGHNT and YENEEA. CDR3 length: 15 residues. The CDR3 nucleotides are TGTGCCAGCAGCCCGGCCCTGACTGGTTACAATGAGCAGTTCTTC. It encodes CASSPALTGYNEQFF.

With regard to this clone: The same CDR3 is also encoded by other DNA sequences in this sample. The chain links TRBV6-5 to TRBJ2-5; the D is unclear. The germline CDR1 and CDR2 sequences are MNHEY and SVGAGI. The CDR3 covers 12 residues. Trimming took off 0 bases at V and 4 bases at J, with 3 bases between the two ends. Written as DNA, the CDR3 is TGTGCCAGCAGTTACTCGAGAGAGACCCAGTACTTC. As protein: CASSYSRETQYF.

The CDR3 nucleotides are TGTGCCAGCAGCGTCCGGGGAGATGGAGATACGCAGTATTTT. It yields the protein CASSVRGDGDTQYF. This chain joins TRBV9 and TRBJ2-3, with a weak D call TRBD2 (5 bases). Between the trimmed V and J ends, which lost 2 bases and 5 bases, there was a span of 12 bases. Germline CDR1 reads SGDLS; CDR2 reads YYNGEE. The CDR3 sequence is 14 residues long.

This clone has just a few counts. This chain connects TRBV7-9 to TRBJ1-2, with 7 bases that match TRBD1. Germline V CDR1 and CDR2: SEHNR, FQNEAQ (reference sequence). The CDR3 runs to 15 residues. The junction had 4 bases not matched to a gene; V was cut back by 1 base and J by 2 bases. CDR3 sequence (DNA): TGTGCCAGCAGCTTAGGTACGGGACAGAACTATGGCTACACCTTC. Translating gives CASSLGTGQNYGYTF.

This clone turned up a few times. This chain links TRBV30 with TRBJ2-2; 9 bases are shared with TRBD1. The CDR3 runs 14 residues. The V and J ends lost 4 bases and 1 base, in that order; junction bases with no gene match: 1. The germline V gene encodes CDR1 GTSNPN and CDR2 SVGIG (reference sequence). This CDR3 reads CAWTGQGNTGELFF. The CDR3 DNA is TGTGCCTGGACGGGACAGGGGAACACCGGGGAGCTGTTTTTT.

In its sample, this clone was seen once. This chain connects TRBV4-3 to TRBJ2-7, with a possible D match to TRBD2 (5 bases). Germline values: CDR1 LGHNA, CDR2 YSLEER. Trimming took off 4 bases at V and 0 bases at J, with 16 bases between the two ends. The CDR3 totals 16 residues. CDR3 sequence (DNA): TGCGCCAGCAGCCCCGGCTTCGAAGCGGCCTCCTACGAGCAGTACTTC. Protein sequence: CASSPGFEAASYEQYF.

This rearrangement joins TRBV4-2 to TRBJ2-1, with 15 bases lining up with TRBD2. This CDR3 is built from 17 residues. The junction had 7 bases not matched to a gene; V was cut back by 1 base and J by 9 bases. CDR1 and CDR2 (germline): LGHNA, YNFKEQ. CDR3: CASSQGEMGLAGGEQFF. In nucleotides, the CDR3 is TGTGCCAGCAGCCAAGGAGAAATGGGACTAGCGGGAGGTGAGCAGTTCTTC.

V usage is TRBV4-3 and J usage is TRBJ2-5; D unresolved. In germline, CDR1 is LGHNA, CDR2 YSLEER. The CDR3 runs to 13 residues. With 1 base removed from V and 2 bases from J, the gap between germline ends came to 5 bases. The CDR3: CASSQAPQETQYF. The CDR3 DNA sequence: TGCGCCAGCAGCCAAGCCCCGCAAGAGACCCAGTACTTC.

This chain uses TRBV30 with TRBJ1-6; the D is unclear. Germline V gene lookup returns CDR1 GTSNPN and CDR2 SVGIG (reference sequence). Trimming cost V 1 base and J 0 bases, with 4 bases left between them. The CDR3 totals 14 residues. Written as DNA, the CDR3 is TGTGCCTGGAGTGGCGGCTCCTATAATTCACCCCTCCACTTT. This sequence encodes CAWSGGSYNSPLHF.

This chain joins TRBV29-1 and TRBJ2-1; 9 nucleotides match TRBD2. V was clipped by 6 bases and J by 5 bases; unmatched bases: 8. The CDR3 covers 14 residues. Germline V lookup: CDR1 SQVTM, CDR2 ANQGSEA. The chain's CDR3 is CSVRLTSGNNEQFF. CDR3 DNA sequence: TGCAGCGTACGTTTGACTAGCGGAAACAATGAGCAGTTCTTC.